This T cell receptor (beta chain) was sequenced for a study of T cell changes during pregnancy in multiple sclerosis. Assay used: immunoSEQ multiplex PCR; TCRdb lists only in-frame clones, some missing. The sample yields about 67,000 clones, 80% to 95% seen once. The table lists this clone with a count of one. This CDR3 has 12 residues. V lost 6 bases, J lost 4 bases, and 8 bases lay in between. Per germline, CDR1 ENHRY and CDR2 SYGVKD. The source of this sequence is a female donor with multiple sclerosis, enrolled in a pregnancy study. The sample was peripheral blood, taken in the first trimester of pregnancy. V usage is TRBV10-3 and J usage is TRBJ2-3; D is perhaps TRBD1 (6 bases). This CDR3 reads CAISSGADTQYF. The CDR3 DNA reads as TGTGCCATCAGCTCAGGGGCAGATACGCAGTATTTT.